The entry that follows covers one TCR beta chain sequence. These data come from a study of blood T cell repertoires in COVID-19. Study at large: T cells, B-cell-depleted T cells, or PBMCs supplied cDNA or gDNA.

The authors' processing: Reference gene primers were amplified, and this amplification served to estimate nucleated cell counts. Sequencing used immunoSEQ multiplex PCR; TCRdb keeps in-frame clones, though not all of them. V and J calls and clone size are copied from that table; D and trimming were computed from the DNA. The profile covers about 190,000 clones, with about 81% appearing a single time and about 12% taken by the ten largest. Deletions cut 5 bases from V and 4 bases from J, with 12 bases between. The CDR3 totals 14 residues. Germline CDR1 is LNHDA and CDR2 is SQIVND (reference sequence). Patients from Seattle were sampled longitudinally, starting during active infection.

The clonotype was recovered from a woman of 80 years or more with COVID-19, enrolled during active disease. The chain employs TRBV19 and TRBJ1-5; D is possibly TRBD1 (6 bases). Sequencing was done on a sample of peripheral blood. CDR3 sequence: CASSFRDTNQPQHF. In DNA form, the CDR3 reads TGTGCCAGTAGTTTCCGGGACACAAATCAGCCCCAGCATTTT.